This T cell receptor beta chain originates from a study of blood T cell repertoires in COVID-19. Across the study: The United States, Italy and Spain were the sources of the acute and convalescent COVID-19 samples. In each case, the material was cDNA or gDNA derived from T cells, B-cell-depleted T cells, or PBMCs.

In the original processing: The authors estimated nucleated cell counts from reference gene primer amplification. Libraries were prepared by immunoSEQ multiplex PCR; TCRdb keeps only in-frame clonotypes and omits some of them. V and J calls and clone size are as listed in that table; D and trimming were resolved from the DNA. Among tens of thousands of clones, roughly 85% were seen once, and the ten largest hold roughly 13%. Trimming took off 1 base at V and 3 bases at J, with 6 bases between the two ends. The length of the CDR3 is 13 residues. Germline assignment: CDR1 SSHAT and CDR2 FNYEAQ (reference sequence).

The sequence was collected from a woman aged 70-85 years in a cohort sampled during active COVID-19. Sequenced: peripheral blood. The chain couples TRBV7-7 to TRBJ2-5, with D unresolved. This CDR3 is CASSLGTEETQYF. In nucleotides, the CDR3 is TGTGCCAGCAGCTTAGGCACGGAAGAGACCCAGTACTTC.